The entry that follows covers one TCR beta chain sequence. Trimming took 1 base from V and 8 from J; bases not matched to a gene: 20. The CDR3 is 20 amino acids. CDR1 and CDR2 (germline): SNHLY, FYNNEI. The table came from immunoSEQ multiplex PCR; TCRdb's copy has only in-frame clones and leaves some out. The sample lists some 41,000 clones; around 92% were seen once. The sample is drawn from a study of T cell changes during pregnancy in multiple sclerosis. This sequence originates from a female donor with multiple sclerosis, enrolled in a pregnancy study. Sequences were derived from CD8+ T cells from peripheral blood mononuclear cells, sampled in the third trimester of pregnancy. This chain connects TRBV2 to TRBJ1-4; TRBD1 agrees at 9 bases. The CDR3 DNA reads TGTGCCAGCAGTGAAGAGGGGACAGGGAAGTTTGGTTATGGGCGGGAAAAACTGTTTTTT. It specifies CASSEEGTGKFGYGREKLFF.